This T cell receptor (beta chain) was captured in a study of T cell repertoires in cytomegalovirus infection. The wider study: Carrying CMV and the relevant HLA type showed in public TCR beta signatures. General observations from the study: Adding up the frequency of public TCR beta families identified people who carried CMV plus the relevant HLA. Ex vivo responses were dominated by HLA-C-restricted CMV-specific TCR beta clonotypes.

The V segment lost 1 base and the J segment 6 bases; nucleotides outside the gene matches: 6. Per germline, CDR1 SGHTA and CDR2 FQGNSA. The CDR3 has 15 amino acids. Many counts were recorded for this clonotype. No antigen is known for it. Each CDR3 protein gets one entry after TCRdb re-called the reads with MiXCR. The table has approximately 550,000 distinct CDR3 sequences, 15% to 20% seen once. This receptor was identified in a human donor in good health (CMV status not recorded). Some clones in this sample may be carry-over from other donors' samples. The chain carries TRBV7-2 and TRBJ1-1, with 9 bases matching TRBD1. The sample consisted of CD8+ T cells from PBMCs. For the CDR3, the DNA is TGTGCCAGCAGCTTAGGGGGGACAGGGCGCCCTGAAGCTTTCTTT. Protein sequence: CASSLGGTGRPEAFF.